This passage covers 10 T cell receptor beta chains from one sample sequenced in a study of cytomegalovirus exposure and HLA in healthy donors. Produced via immunoSEQ multiplex PCR; TCRdb's table is partial and in-frame only. Among under 140,000 clones listed, roughly 90% were seen once. Sequenced material: PBMCs. These receptors were taken from a woman younger than 30 in good health and CMV-seronegative.

Only one count was recorded for this clone. The rearrangement uses TRBV4-3 and TRBJ1-5; 9 bases agree with TRBD1. CDR3 length: 16 residues. In germline, CDR1 is LGHNA, CDR2 YSLEER. V shed 1 base and J 0 bases; nucleotides not matched to a gene: 1. The CDR3 spells CASSQGTGDSNQPQHF. The CDR3 DNA is TGCGCCAGCAGCCAAGGGACAGGGGATAGCAATCAGCCCCAGCATTTT.

The chain uses TRBV5-1 and TRBJ2-7; 8 bases fit TRBD1. Losses at the gene ends were 5 bases for V and 2 bases for J; bases not matched to a gene: 6. The germline CDR1 and CDR2 sequences are SGHRS and YFSETQ. The CDR3 runs 14 residues. This chain's CDR3 is CASSQGALTYEQYF. CDR3 DNA sequence: TGCGCCAGCAGTCAGGGGGCTCTCACCTACGAGCAGTACTTC.

The rearrangement links TRBV7-9 to TRBJ2-5; 7 nucleotides line up with TRBD1. CDR1 SEHNR and CDR2 FQNEAQ come from the germline V gene (reference sequence). The CDR3 runs to 13 residues. With 4 bases clipped from V and 4 bases from J, the junction kept 3 bases outside the gene matches. This chain's CDR3 is CASSSRDRETQYF. The CDR3 coding sequence is TGTGCCAGCAGCTCCCGGGACAGAGAGACCCAGTACTTC.

The chain is built from TRBV9 and TRBJ1-1, with D tentatively TRBD1 (6 bases). Trimming shortened V by 4 bases and J by 1 base, and 14 bases separated the two germline ends. The germline gives CDR1 SGDLS, CDR2 YYNGEE. The CDR3 runs 15 residues. In nucleotides, the CDR3 is TGTGCCAGCAGCTATACGACAGGAGGGAACACTGAAGCTTTCTTT. Amino acids: CASSYTTGGNTEAFF.

V usage is TRBV27 and J usage is TRBJ1-1; TRBD1 agrees at 10 bases. CDR3 length: 15 residues. The J segment lost 3 bases and the V segment lost 5 bases, leaving 6 bases of the junction unmatched. CDR1 is MNHEY, CDR2 SMNVEV, per germline (reference sequence). DNA for the CDR3: TGTGCCAGCAGTCCCGGGACAGGGGTATACACTGAAGCTTTCTTT. The encoded protein is CASSPGTGVYTEAFF.

The chain uses TRBV28 and TRBJ1-2, with 7 bases identical to TRBD1. The CDR3 length is 14 residues. Germline CDR1 reads MDHEN; CDR2 reads SYDVKM. V gave up 4 bases and J gave up 6 bases; unmatched junction bases: 8. The CDR3 sequence is CASSSPGTVDGYTF. The CDR3 bases are TGTGCCAGCAGTTCCCCCGGGACAGTTGATGGCTACACCTTC.

The chain carries TRBV5-4 and TRBJ1-2; D gene uncertain. The CDR3 loop spans 14 amino acids. The germline V gene has CDR1 SGHNT and CDR2 YYREEE (reference sequence). V was cut by 2 bases and J by 2 bases, with 10 bases left in between. CDR3 DNA sequence: TGTGCCAGCAGCTTTGCGGGAGCAAACTATGGCTACACCTTC. It translates to CASSFAGANYGYTF.

This chain links TRBV5-1 with TRBJ2-7; 8 bases fit TRBD2. CDR3 size: 15 residues. Trimming at V came to 2 bases and at J to 4 bases, leaving 8 bases not matched to a gene. CDR1 and CDR2 (germline): SGHRS, YFSETQ. This chain's CDR3 is CASSFLAGREYEQYF. The CDR3 DNA is TGCGCCAGCAGCTTTCTAGCGGGTCGCGAGTACGAGCAGTACTTC.

The CDR3 sequence: CASIRDSRMGAEAFF. The CDR3 DNA is TGTGCCAGCATCCGGGACTCGAGAATGGGGGCTGAAGCTTTCTTT. The J gene is TRBJ1-1, the V gene TRBV2, with D perhaps matching TRBD1 (5 bases). The CDR3 sequence is 15 residues long. V was clipped by 7 bases and J by 6 bases, with 21 bases between them. The V gene's germline CDR1 is SNHLY and CDR2 FYNNEI.

The J gene is TRBJ2-1, the V gene TRBV29-1; maybe TRBD2 (6 bases). This CDR3 region has 12 residues. V lost 4 bases and J lost 7, with 11 bases in between. CDR1 is SQVTM and CDR2 is ANQGSEA in the germline V gene. CDR3 DNA sequence: TGCAGCGTTGGCGGAGGGAGAAATGAGCAGTTCTTC. Amino acids: CSVGGGRNEQFF.